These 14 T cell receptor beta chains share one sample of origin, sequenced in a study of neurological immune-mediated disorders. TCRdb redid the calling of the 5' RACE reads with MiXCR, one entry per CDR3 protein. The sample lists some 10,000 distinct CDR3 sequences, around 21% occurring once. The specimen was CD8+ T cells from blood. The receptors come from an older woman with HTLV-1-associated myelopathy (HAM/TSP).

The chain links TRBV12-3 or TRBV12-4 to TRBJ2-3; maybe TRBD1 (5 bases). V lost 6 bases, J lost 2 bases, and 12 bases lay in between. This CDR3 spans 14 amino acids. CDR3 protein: CASSLGQHTDTQYF. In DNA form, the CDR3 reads TGTGCCAGCAGCCTGGGGCAGCACACAGATACGCAGTATTTT.

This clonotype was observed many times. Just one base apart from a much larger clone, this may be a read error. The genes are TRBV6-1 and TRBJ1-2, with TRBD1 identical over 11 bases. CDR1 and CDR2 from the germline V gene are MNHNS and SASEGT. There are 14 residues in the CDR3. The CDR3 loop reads CASGEAGTGGGYTF. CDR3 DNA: TGTGCCAGCGGTGAAGCGGGGACAGGGGGAGGCTACACCTTC.

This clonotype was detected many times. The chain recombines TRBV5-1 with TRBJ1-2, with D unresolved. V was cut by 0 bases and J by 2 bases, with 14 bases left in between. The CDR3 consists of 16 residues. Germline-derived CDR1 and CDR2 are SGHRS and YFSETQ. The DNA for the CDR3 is TGCGCCAGCAGCTTGGCCTTAGAGGGCCAGAACTATGGCTACACCTTC. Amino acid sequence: CASSLALEGQNYGYTF.

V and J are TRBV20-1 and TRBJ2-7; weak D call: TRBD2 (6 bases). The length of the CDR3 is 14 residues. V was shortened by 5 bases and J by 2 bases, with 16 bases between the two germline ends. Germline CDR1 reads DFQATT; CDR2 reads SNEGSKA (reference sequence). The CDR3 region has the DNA TGCAGTGCTGGCCTCGGGGGAACGGCCTACGAGCAGTACTTC. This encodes CSAGLGGTAYEQYF.

CDR3: CSARDFGTSNEKLFF. The CDR3, as DNA: TGCAGTGCTAGAGATTTCGGAACCTCTAATGAAAAACTGTTTTTT. The V call is TRBV20-1, the J call TRBJ1-4; D is undetermined. Germline lookup yields CDR1 DFQATT and CDR2 SNEGSKA (reference sequence). V lost 0 bases to trimming and J lost 3 bases, with 11 bases between them. CDR3 length: 15 residues.

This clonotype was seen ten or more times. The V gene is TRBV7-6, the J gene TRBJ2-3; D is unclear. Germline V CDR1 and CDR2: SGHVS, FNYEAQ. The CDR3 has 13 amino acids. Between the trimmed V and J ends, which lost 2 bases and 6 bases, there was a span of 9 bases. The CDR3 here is CASSLKMSDTQYF. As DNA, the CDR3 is TGTGCCAGCAGCTTAAAGATGTCCGATACGCAGTATTTT. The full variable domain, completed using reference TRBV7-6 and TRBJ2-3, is GAGVSQSPRYKVTKRGQDVALRCDPISGHVSLYWYRQALGQGPEFLTYFNYEAQQDKSGLPNDRFSAERPEGSISTLTIQRTEQRDSAMYRCASSLKMSDTQYFGPGTRLTVL.

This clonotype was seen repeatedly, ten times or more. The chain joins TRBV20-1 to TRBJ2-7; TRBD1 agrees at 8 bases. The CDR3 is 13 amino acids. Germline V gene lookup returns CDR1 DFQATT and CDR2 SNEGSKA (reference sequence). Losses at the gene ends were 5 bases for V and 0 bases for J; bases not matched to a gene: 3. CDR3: CSAGTGISYEQYF. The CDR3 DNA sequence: TGCAGTGCTGGGACAGGTATCTCCTACGAGCAGTACTTC.

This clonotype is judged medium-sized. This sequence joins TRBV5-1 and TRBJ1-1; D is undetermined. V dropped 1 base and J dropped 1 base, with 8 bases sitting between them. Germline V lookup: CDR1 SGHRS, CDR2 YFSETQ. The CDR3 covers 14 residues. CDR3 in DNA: TGCGCCAGCAGCTTGTCTGGCGGGAACACTGAAGCTTTCTTT. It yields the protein CASSLSGGNTEAFF.

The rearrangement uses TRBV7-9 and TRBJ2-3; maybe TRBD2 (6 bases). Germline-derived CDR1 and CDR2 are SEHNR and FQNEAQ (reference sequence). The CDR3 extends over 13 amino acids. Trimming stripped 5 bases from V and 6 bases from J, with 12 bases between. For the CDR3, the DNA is TGTGCCAGCAGCCTTGGGACTCTGGATACGCAGTATTTT. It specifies CASSLGTLDTQYF.

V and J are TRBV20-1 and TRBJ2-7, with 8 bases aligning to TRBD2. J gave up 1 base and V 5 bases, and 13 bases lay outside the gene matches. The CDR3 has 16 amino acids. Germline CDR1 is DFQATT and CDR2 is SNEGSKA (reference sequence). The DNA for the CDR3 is TGCAGTGCTGGCCTCGGGGGGGCGGGGGCATCCTACGAGCAGTACTTC. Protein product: CSAGLGGAGASYEQYF.

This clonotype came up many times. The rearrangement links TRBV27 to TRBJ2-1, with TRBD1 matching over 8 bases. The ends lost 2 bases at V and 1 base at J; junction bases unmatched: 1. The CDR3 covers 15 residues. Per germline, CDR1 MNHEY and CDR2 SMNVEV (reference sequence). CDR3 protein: CASSLRTGSYNEQFF. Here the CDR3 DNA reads TGTGCCAGCAGTTTACGGACAGGGTCCTACAATGAGCAGTTCTTC.

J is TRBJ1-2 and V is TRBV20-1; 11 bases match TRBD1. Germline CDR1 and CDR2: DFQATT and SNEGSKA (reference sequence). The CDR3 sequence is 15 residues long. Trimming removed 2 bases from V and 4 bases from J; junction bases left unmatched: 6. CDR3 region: CSARLGQGVTYGYTF. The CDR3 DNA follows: TGCAGTGCTAGATTGGGACAGGGGGTTACCTATGGCTACACCTTC.

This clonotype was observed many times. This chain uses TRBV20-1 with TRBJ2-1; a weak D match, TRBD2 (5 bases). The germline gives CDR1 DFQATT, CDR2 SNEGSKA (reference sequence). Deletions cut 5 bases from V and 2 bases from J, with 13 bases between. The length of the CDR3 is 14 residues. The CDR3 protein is CSADRENAYNEQFF. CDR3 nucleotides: TGCAGTGCTGACCGGGAAAATGCCTACAATGAGCAGTTCTTC.

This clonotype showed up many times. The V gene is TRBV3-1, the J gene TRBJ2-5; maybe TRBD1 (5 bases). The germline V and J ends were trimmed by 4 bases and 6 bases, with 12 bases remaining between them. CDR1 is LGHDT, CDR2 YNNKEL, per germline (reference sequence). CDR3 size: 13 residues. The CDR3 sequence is CASSRVAGKTQYF. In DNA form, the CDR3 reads TGTGCCAGCAGCCGGGTAGCAGGGAAGACCCAGTACTTC.